This T cell receptor beta chain was sequenced during a study of T cells in localized non-small cell lung cancer. Deletions cut 3 bases from V and 8 bases from J, with 16 bases between. The CDR3 consists of 14 residues. Germline V gene data show CDR1 as LNHDA and CDR2 as SQIVND (reference sequence). Libraries were prepared by immunoSEQ multiplex PCR; TCRdb keeps only in-frame clonotypes and omits some of them. The sample yields some 50,000 clones, approximately 86% seen once. Study conclusions and caveats: Of the top 100 tumor clones, median 57 were in adjacent lung, over 25 among its top 100. A single tumor region was sequenced, leaving heterogeneity possible.

To note about this clone: Its target is not known.

The sequence was collected from a female donor with stage II lung adenocarcinoma. The V gene is TRBV19, the J gene TRBJ1-2; no firm D call. Sequencing used PBMCs, obtained before any cancer treatment. The CDR3 DNA reads as TGTGCCAGTAGTATCGTACAGAGCCAAGGGGGCTACACCTTC. Translated: CASSIVQSQGGYTF.